This passage covers 19 T cell receptor beta chains from one sample sequenced in a study of identical twins. TCRdb reprocessed the 5' RACE reads via MiXCR and lists one record per CDR3 protein. The sample lists around 570,000 distinct CDR3 sequences, around a tenth occurring once. This sample also appeared in a second study, on yellow fever vaccine responses in identical twins.

Sequenced: PBMCs. These receptors came from a young woman in good health.

CDR3 nucleotide sequence: TGCAGCGTTGCTAGCGGGACTTCAGATACGCAGTATTTT. Amino acid sequence: CSVASGTSDTQYF. The genes are TRBV29-1 and TRBJ2-3; 9 bases agree with TRBD2. V lost 4 bases, J lost 4 bases, and 3 bases stayed unmatched. The germline CDR1 and CDR2 sequences are SQVTM and ANQGSEA. The CDR3 length is 13 residues.

J is TRBJ2-1 and V is TRBV15; unclear D gene. The CDR3 covers 16 residues. From germline, CDR1 is LNHNV and CDR2 YYDKDF (reference sequence). The V and J ends lost 1 base and 5 bases respectively, with 15 bases between them. CDR3 sequence: CATSRGSSAEHNEQFF. CDR3 nucleotides: TGTGCCACCAGCAGAGGATCATCCGCGGAACACAATGAGCAGTTCTTC.

In its sample, this clonotype was seen many times. A read error may produce the germline difference seen at one junction end. The chain combines TRBV12-3 or TRBV12-4 with TRBJ2-5; TRBD2 might be the D (6 bases). The CDR3 runs 15 residues. CDR3 protein: CARSSLGTPKETQYF. In DNA form, the CDR3 reads TGTGCCAGAAGTTCCCTCGGGACTCCTAAAGAGACCCAGTACTTC.

V is TRBV28 and J is TRBJ2-5; D ambiguous. V was clipped by 2 bases and J by 2 bases, with 12 bases between them. Germline CDR1 reads MDHEN; CDR2 reads SYDVKM. The CDR3 loop spans 15 amino acids. DNA for the CDR3: TGTGCCAGCAGTTTAAACGGCAGGATACAAGAGACCCAGTACTTC. Its protein product is CASSLNGRIQETQYF.

The V and J genes are TRBV20-1 and TRBJ2-1; 7 bases map to TRBD2. Germline trimming cut 5 bases from V and 0 bases from J; bases unmatched to any gene: 4. This CDR3 contains 14 residues. Germline-derived CDR1 and CDR2 are DFQATT and SNEGSKA (reference sequence). CDR3 bases: TGCAGTGCTCCTAGCGGAAGCTCCTACAATGAGCAGTTCTTC. Protein: CSAPSGSSYNEQFF.

This clonotype came up a few times. This sequence joins TRBV6-1 and TRBJ1-4; D gene ambiguous. Germline assignment: CDR1 MNHNS and CDR2 SASEGT. CDR3 length equals 15 residues. The V gene lost 4 bases and the J gene lost 8 bases, with 17 bases spanning the gap. The chain's CDR3 is CASSVSYRAGEKLFF. CDR3 bases: TGTGCCAGCAGTGTCTCCTATAGGGCGGGGGAAAAACTGTTTTTT.

CDR3 region: CASSPYPEGDSYEQFF. The CDR3 DNA follows: TGTGCCAGCAGCCCCTACCCGGAAGGGGATTCATATGAGCAGTTCTTC. The chain has TRBV11-2 and TRBJ2-1; possibly TRBD1 for D (5 bases). CDR1 is SGHAT, CDR2 FQNNGV, per germline. The germline V and J ends were trimmed by 5 bases and 8 bases, with 22 bases remaining between them. The CDR3 consists of 16 residues.

This clonotype was seen a handful of times. The chain combines TRBV13 with TRBJ2-1; D is perhaps TRBD2 (5 bases). The V and J ends lost 1 base and 10 bases respectively, with 11 bases between them. The CDR3 contains 13 residues. Germline-derived CDR1 and CDR2 are PRHDT and FYEKMQ (reference sequence). The chain's CDR3 is CASSLVGLTEQFF. The CDR3 DNA sequence: TGTGCCAGCAGCTTAGTAGGACTGACAGAGCAGTTCTTC.

The chain couples TRBV4-3 to TRBJ2-1; 9 nucleotides align to TRBD2. The trim removed 0 bases at V and 10 bases at J, leaving 10 bases unmatched. There are 16 residues in the CDR3. Germline CDR1 LGHNA, CDR2 YSLEER. The CDR3 reads CASSQDDLAGLGEQFF. The CDR3 DNA sequence: TGCGCCAGCAGCCAAGACGACCTAGCGGGACTCGGGGAGCAGTTCTTC.

This clonotype was detected ten times or more. The rearrangement joins TRBV12-3 or TRBV12-4 to TRBJ2-1; perhaps D is TRBD1 or TRBD2 (5 bases each). V lost 8 bases to trimming and J lost 9 bases, with 8 bases between them. CDR3 size: 10 residues. The CDR3: CASAGGEQFF. In DNA form, the CDR3 reads TGTGCCAGCGCTGGGGGTGAGCAGTTCTTC.

As to this clonotype: One end of the junction does not line up with germline, which may come from a read error. This sequence joins TRBV12-3 or TRBV12-4 and TRBJ2-7; D is undetermined. This CDR3 spans 15 amino acids. CDR3 amino acids: CTSSFSGPNTGEQYF. The CDR3 nucleotides read TGTACCAGCAGTTTCTCCGGGCCTAACACCGGCGAGCAGTACTTC.

In regard to this clonotype: A single base separates this from a much larger clone, so it may be a read error. DNA for the CDR3: TGTGCCAGCAGCTTGGTGAGTAGCGACGTGAAAGAGCAGTACTTC. It specifies CASSLVSSDVKEQYF. The chain combines TRBV5-6 with TRBJ2-7, with D maybe TRBD2 (5 bases). The CDR3 has 15 amino acids. Germline V CDR1 and CDR2: SGHDT, YYEEEE. Trimming took off 0 bases at V and 7 bases at J, with 17 bases between the two ends.

In the case of this clonotype: At one of its ends the junction is not consistent with the germline gene, which may arise from a read error. The chain recombines TRBV7-9 with TRBJ2-3; a possible D gene is TRBD2 (6 bases). The length of the CDR3 is 13 residues. The germline gives CDR1 SEHNR, CDR2 FQNEAQ (reference sequence). CDR3 DNA: TGTGCCAGCAGCCCCTTCGTTACGGGAGAAAGTTGTTTT. Translating gives CASSPFVTGESCF.

This clonotype has more than one count but fewer than ten. The DNA of the CDR3 is TGCAGCGTTCCACCGAGGCGGGACGGTAGCACAGATACGCAGTATTTT. Residues: CSVPPRRDGSTDTQYF. This chain joins TRBV29-1 and TRBJ2-3, with a tentative D call TRBD2 (6 bases). Trimming cost V 5 bases and J 0 bases, with 18 bases left between them. There are 16 residues in the CDR3. Germline CDR1 SQVTM, CDR2 ANQGSEA.

J is TRBJ2-4 and V is TRBV10-3; tentative D call: TRBD2 (7 bases). This CDR3 contains 14 residues. V dropped 6 bases and J dropped 7 bases, with 16 bases sitting between them. The germline V gene has CDR1 ENHRY and CDR2 SYGVKD. CDR3 residues: CAISPGGVGNIQYF. The CDR3 DNA follows: TGTGCCATCAGCCCGGGGGGCGTCGGGAACATTCAGTACTTC.

This clonotype appeared many times. The chain uses TRBV12-3 or TRBV12-4 and TRBJ1-1; D may be TRBD1 (6 bases). The V gene lost 2 bases and the J gene lost 5 bases, with 15 bases spanning the gap. The CDR3 runs 15 residues. This CDR3 reads CASSLNTGPGTEAFF. In DNA form, the CDR3 reads TGTGCCAGCAGTTTAAATACAGGGCCGGGGACTGAAGCTTTCTTT.

This clonotype was counted between two and nine times. The gene calls are TRBV20-1 and TRBJ2-5; possibly TRBD1 for D (5 bases). Per the germline V gene, CDR1 is DFQATT and CDR2 is SNEGSKA (reference sequence). This CDR3 spans 11 amino acids. V was pared by 5 bases and J by 2 bases, with 6 bases between. CDR3 loop: CSAAGQETQYF. The CDR3 nucleotides read TGCAGTGCTGCAGGGCAAGAGACCCAGTACTTC.

This chain connects TRBV18 to TRBJ2-2; D is possibly TRBD2 (6 bases). This CDR3 has 14 residues. Germline V gene data show CDR1 as KGHSH and CDR2 as LQKENI. With 1 base removed from V and 6 bases from J, the gap between germline ends came to 9 bases. The CDR3 coding sequence is TGTGCCAGCTCACCACTCGGGGGACCCGGGGAGCTGTTTTTT. This codes for CASSPLGGPGELFF.

At least ten counts were recorded for this clonotype. The chain carries TRBV3-1 and TRBJ2-1; 10 bases align to TRBD2. With V trimmed by 3 bases and J by 9 bases, 5 bases remained unmatched. The CDR3 extends over 14 amino acids. CDR1 and CDR2 from the germline V gene are LGHDT and YNNKEL (reference sequence). The CDR3 sequence: CASSQSGGEVEQFF. As DNA, the CDR3 is TGTGCCAGCAGCCAGAGCGGGGGGGAAGTTGAGCAGTTCTTC.